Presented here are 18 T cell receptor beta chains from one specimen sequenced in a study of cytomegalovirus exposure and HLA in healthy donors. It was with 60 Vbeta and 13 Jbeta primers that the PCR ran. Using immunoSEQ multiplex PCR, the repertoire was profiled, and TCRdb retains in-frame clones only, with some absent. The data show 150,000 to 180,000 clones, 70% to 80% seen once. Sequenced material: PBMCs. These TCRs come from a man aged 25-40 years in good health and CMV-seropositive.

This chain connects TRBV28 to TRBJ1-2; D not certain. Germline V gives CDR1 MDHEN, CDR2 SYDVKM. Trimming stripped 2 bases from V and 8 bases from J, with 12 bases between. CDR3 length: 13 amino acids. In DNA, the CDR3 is TGTGCCAGCAGTTTAACCCGCTCGGGGGGCTACACCTTC. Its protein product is CASSLTRSGGYTF.

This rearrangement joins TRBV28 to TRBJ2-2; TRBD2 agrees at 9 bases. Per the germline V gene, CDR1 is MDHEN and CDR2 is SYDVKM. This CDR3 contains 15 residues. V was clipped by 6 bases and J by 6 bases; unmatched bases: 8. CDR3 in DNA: TGTGCCAGCAGGCCGCCGACTAGCGGCTCCGGGGAGCTGTTTTTT. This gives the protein CASRPPTSGSGELFF.

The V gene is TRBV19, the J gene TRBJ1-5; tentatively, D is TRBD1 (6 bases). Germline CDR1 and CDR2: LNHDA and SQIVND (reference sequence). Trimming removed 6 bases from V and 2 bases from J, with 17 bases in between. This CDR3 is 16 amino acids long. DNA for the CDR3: TGTGCCAGTAGCGCAATAGGGGGTGTGGGCAATCAGCCCCAGCATTTT. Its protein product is CASSAIGGVGNQPQHF.

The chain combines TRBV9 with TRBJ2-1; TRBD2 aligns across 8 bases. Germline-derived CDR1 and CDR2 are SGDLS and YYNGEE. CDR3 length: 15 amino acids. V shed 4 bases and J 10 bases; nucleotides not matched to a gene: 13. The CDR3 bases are TGTGCCAGCAGCTTCGGGACTAGGGATGGTGCCGAGCAGTTCTTC. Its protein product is CASSFGTRDGAEQFF.

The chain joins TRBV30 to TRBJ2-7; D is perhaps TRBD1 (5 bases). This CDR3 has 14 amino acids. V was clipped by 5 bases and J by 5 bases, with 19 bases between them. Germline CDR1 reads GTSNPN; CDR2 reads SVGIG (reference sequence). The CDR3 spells CAWHPGQSIDEQYF. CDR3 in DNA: TGTGCCTGGCATCCAGGGCAATCAATCGACGAGCAGTACTTC.

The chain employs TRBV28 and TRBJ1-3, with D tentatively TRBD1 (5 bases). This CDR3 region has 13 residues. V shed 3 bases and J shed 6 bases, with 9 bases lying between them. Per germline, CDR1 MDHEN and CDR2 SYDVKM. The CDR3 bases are TGTGCCAGCAGTTTTGGGGCGGAAAACACCATATATTTT. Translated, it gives CASSFGAENTIYF. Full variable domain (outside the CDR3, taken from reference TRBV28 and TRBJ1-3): DVKVTQSSRYLVKRTGEKVFLECVQDMDHENMFWYRQDPGLGLRLIYFSYDVKMKEKGDIPEGYSVSREKKERFSLILESASTNQTSMYLCASSFGAENTIYFGEGSWLTVV.

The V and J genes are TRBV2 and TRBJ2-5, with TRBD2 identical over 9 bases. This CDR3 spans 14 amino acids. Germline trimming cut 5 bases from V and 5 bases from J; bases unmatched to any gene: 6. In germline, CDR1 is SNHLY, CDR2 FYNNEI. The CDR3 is CASSTRGGWETQYF. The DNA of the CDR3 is TGTGCCAGCAGTACGCGGGGGGGCTGGGAGACCCAGTACTTC.

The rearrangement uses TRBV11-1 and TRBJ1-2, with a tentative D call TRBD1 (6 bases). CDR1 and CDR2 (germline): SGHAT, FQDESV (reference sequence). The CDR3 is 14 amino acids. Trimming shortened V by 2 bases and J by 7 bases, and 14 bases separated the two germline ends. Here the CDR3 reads CASSLYPDSRGYTF. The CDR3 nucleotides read TGTGCCAGCAGCTTATACCCGGACAGCCGTGGCTACACCTTC.

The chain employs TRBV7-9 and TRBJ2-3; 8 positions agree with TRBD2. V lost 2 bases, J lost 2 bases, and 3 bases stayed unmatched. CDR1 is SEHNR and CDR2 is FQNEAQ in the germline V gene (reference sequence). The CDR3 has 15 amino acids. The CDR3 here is CASSLKGLVTDTQYF. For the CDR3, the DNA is TGTGCCAGCAGCTTAAAGGGACTAGTCACAGATACGCAGTATTTT.

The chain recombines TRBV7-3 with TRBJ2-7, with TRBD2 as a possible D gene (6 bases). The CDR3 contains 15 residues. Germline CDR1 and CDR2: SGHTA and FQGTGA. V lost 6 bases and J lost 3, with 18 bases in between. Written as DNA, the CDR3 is TGTGCCAGCAGTTTTCGCGGAGGGGCACTCTACGAGCAGTACTTC. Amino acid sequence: CASSFRGGALYEQYF.

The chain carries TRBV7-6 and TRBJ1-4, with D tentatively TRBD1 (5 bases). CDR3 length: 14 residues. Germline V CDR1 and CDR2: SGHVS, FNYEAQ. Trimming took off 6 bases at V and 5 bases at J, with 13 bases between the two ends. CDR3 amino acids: CASRGGTKNEKLFF. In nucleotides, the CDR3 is TGTGCCAGCAGGGGGGGGACTAAGAATGAAAAACTGTTTTTT.

CDR3 in amino acids: CASRPRGGAEAFF. DNA of the CDR3: TGTGCCAGCAGACCTAGGGGGGGGGCTGAAGCTTTCTTT. This chain uses TRBV7-9 with TRBJ1-1, with D tentatively TRBD1 (6 bases). The V and J ends lost 6 bases and 6 bases respectively, with 14 bases between them. The CDR3 consists of 13 residues. The germline gives CDR1 SEHNR, CDR2 FQNEAQ (reference sequence). Combining the CDR3 with reference TRBV7-9 and TRBJ1-1 gives the whole variable domain DTGVSQNPRHKITKRGQNVTFRCDPISEHNRLYWYRQTLGQGPEFLTYFQNEAQLEKSRLLSDRFSAERPKGSFSTLEIQRTEQGDSAMYLCASRPRGGAEAFFGQGTRLTVV.

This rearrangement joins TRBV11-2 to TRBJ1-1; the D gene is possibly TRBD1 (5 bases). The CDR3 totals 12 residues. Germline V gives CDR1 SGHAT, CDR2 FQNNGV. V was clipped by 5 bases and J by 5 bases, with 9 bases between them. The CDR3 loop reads CASSRGGTEAFF. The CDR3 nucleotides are TGTGCCAGCAGCCGCGGGGGAACTGAAGCTTTCTTT.

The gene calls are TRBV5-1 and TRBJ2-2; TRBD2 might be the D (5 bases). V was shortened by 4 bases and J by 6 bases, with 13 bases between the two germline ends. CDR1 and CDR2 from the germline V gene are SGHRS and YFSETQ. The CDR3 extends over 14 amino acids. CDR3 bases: TGCGCCAGCAGCACCGGACTGACCGCCGGGGAGCTGTTTTTT. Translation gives CASSTGLTAGELFF. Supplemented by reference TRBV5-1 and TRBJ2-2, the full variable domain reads KAGVTQTPRYLIKTRGQQVTLSCSPISGHRSVSWYQQTPGQGLQFLFEYFSETQRNKGNFPGRFSGRQFSNSRSEMNVSTLELGDSALYLCASSTGLTAGELFFGEGSRLTVL.

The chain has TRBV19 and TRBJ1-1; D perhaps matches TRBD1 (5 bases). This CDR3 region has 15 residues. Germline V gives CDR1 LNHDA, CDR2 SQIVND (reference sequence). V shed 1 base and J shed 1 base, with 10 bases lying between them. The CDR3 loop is CASSIAGHPNTEAFF. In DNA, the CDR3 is TGTGCCAGTAGTATAGCTGGACACCCGAACACTGAAGCTTTCTTT.

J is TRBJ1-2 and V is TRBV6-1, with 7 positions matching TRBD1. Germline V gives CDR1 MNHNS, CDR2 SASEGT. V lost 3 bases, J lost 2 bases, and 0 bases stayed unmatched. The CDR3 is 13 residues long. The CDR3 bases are TGTGCCAGCAGTGAGACAGGGAACTATGGCTACACCTTC. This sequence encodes CASSETGNYGYTF.

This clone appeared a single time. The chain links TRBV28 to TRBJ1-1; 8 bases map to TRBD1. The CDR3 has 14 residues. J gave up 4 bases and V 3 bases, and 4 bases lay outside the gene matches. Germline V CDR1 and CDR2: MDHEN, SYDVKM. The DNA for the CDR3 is TGTGCCAGCAGTTTGTTACAGGGGGGCACTGAAGCTTTCTTT. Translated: CASSLLQGGTEAFF.

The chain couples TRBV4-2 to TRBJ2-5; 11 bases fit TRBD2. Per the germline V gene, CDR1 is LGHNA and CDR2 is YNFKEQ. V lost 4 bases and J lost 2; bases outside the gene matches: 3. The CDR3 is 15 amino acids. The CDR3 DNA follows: TGTGCCAGCAGCCCCGGGACTAGCGGACAAGAGACCCAGTACTTC. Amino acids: CASSPGTSGQETQYF.